This is a list of T cell receptor beta chains from one sample in a study of early T cells in non-severe SARS-CoV-2 infection. TCRdb independently ran MiXCR on the 5' RACE reads; one entry per CDR3 protein. The data contain more than 75,000 distinct CDR3 sequences, 14% of them singletons. The sample was whole blood. The receptors originated from an adult who was a healthcare worker with PCR-confirmed SARS-CoV-2 infection or an uninfected control (not recorded which). Both conserved end residues are part of each CDR3. Fields, in order: V gene, J gene, clone size, D gene, CDR3 DNA, CDR3 protein. D genes are given only for firm matches. Not all rows give a size; the values are once, few, many and, for expanded clones, a class.

V gene: TRBV12-3/TRBV12-4
J gene: TRBJ2-1
clone size: .
D gene: TRBD2
CDR3 DNA: TGTGCCAGCAGTTCTACTAGCGGGGGCCTACCTAAACCCTACAGTGAGCAGTTCTTC
CDR3 protein: CASSSTSGGLPKPYSEQFF

V gene: TRBV5-4
J gene: TRBJ2-2
clone size: many
D gene: .
CDR3 DNA: TGTGCCAGCAGCTTATTCAGGGGGGCCGAGGGGAACACCGGGGAGCTGTTTTTT
CDR3 protein: CASSLFRGAEGNTGELFF

V gene: TRBV3-1
J gene: TRBJ1-5
clone size: few
D gene: .
CDR3 DNA: TGTGCCAGCAGCCAAGGGGTCTCGAGGGGGAGGCATTTT
CDR3 protein: CASSQGVSRGRHF

V gene: TRBV11-2
J gene: TRBJ1-1
clone size: many
D gene: TRBD1
CDR3 DNA: TGTGCCAGCAGCTCCTACAGGGGAAGGGGAACTGAAGCTTTCTTT
CDR3 protein: CASSSYRGRGTEAFF

V gene: TRBV6-4
J gene: TRBJ1-6
clone size: many
D gene: .
CDR3 DNA: TGTGCCAGCAGTGACGAACTAGGGAATTCACCCCTCCACTTT
CDR3 protein: CASSDELGNSPLHF

V gene: TRBV7-2
J gene: TRBJ2-5
clone size: .
D gene: .
CDR3 DNA: TGTGCCAGCAGCCCGCCCCGGACCGGAAAGCGGGAGACCCAGTACTTC
CDR3 protein: CASSPPRTGKRETQYF

V gene: TRBV12-3/TRBV12-4
J gene: TRBJ2-7
clone size: .
D gene: TRBD1
CDR3 DNA: TGTGCCAGCACCCCGGACAGGGTAATTAACGAGCAGTACTTC
CDR3 protein: CASTPDRVINEQYF

V gene: TRBV7-6
J gene: TRBJ2-1
clone size: few
D gene: .
CDR3 DNA: TGTGCCAGCAGCTTGACTCCTTACAATGAGCAGTTCTTC
CDR3 protein: CASSLTPYNEQFF

V gene: TRBV20-1
J gene: TRBJ1-6
clone size: many
D gene: TRBD1
CDR3 DNA: TGCAGTGCAACCGGGACAGGGTCCTCAGGGCCTAATTCACCCCTCCACTTT
CDR3 protein: CSATGTGSSGPNSPLHF

V gene: TRBV21-1
J gene: TRBJ2-6
clone size: .
D gene: .
CDR3 DNA: TGTGCCAGCAGCAGCAAAACGGGGGCCAACGTCCTGACTTTC
CDR3 protein: CASSSKTGANVLTF

V gene: TRBV24-1
J gene: TRBJ1-5
clone size: .
D gene: TRBD1
CDR3 DNA: TGTGCCACCAGTGATGACAGGGATTTTAGGCCCCAGCATTTT
CDR3 protein: CATSDDRDFRPQHF

V gene: TRBV6-5
J gene: TRBJ2-7
clone size: .
D gene: .
CDR3 DNA: TGTGCCAGCAGTTACCCCGGAAGATCTCTCTACGAGCAGTACTTC
CDR3 protein: CASSYPGRSLYEQYF

V gene: TRBV11-1
J gene: TRBJ2-7
clone size: few
D gene: .
CDR3 DNA: TGTGCCAGCAGCTTTGGTGTGGTTGGGGGGCACCACTACGAGCAGTACTTC
CDR3 protein: CASSFGVVGGHHYEQYF

V gene: TRBV4-3
J gene: TRBJ2-2
clone size: few
D gene: TRBD1
CDR3 DNA: TGCGCCAGCAGCCAAGAAGGGATGACAGGGAAACCCGGGGAGCTGTTTTTT
CDR3 protein: CASSQEGMTGKPGELFF

V gene: TRBV20-1
J gene: TRBJ2-3
clone size: .
D gene: .
CDR3 DNA: TGCAGTACCCCCGGGGACGGCACAGATACGCAGTATTTT
CDR3 protein: CSTPGDGTDTQYF

V gene: TRBV7-9
J gene: TRBJ2-3
clone size: many
D gene: .
CDR3 DNA: TGTGCCAGCAGTCTCTGGGTCGGGGCCCTCACAGATACGCAGTATTTT
CDR3 protein: CASSLWVGALTDTQYF

V gene: TRBV29-1
J gene: TRBJ1-2
clone size: .
D gene: .
CDR3 DNA: TGCAGCGTTGAGGGGGGAGCCTATGGCTACACCTTC
CDR3 protein: CSVEGGAYGYTF

V gene: TRBV7-6
J gene: TRBJ1-3
clone size: few
D gene: TRBD1
CDR3 DNA: TGTGCCAGCAGCTTCGACAGGGGGACCTCTGGAAACACCATATATTTT
CDR3 protein: CASSFDRGTSGNTIYF

V gene: TRBV7-9
J gene: TRBJ1-4
clone size: .
D gene: .
CDR3 DNA: TGTGCCAGCAGCTATACAGCGAGTTTGGATGAAAAACTGTTTTTT
CDR3 protein: CASSYTASLDEKLFF

V gene: TRBV7-6
J gene: TRBJ2-3
clone size: few
D gene: .
CDR3 DNA: TGTGCCAGCAGCTTAGACCTCAAATCGGCAGATACGCAGTATTTT
CDR3 protein: CASSLDLKSADTQYF